In this sample, the clone carrying this TCR beta chain turned up once. These data come from a study of blood T cell repertoires in COVID-19. Study in general: The study drew acute and convalescent COVID-19 samples from the United States, Italy and Spain.

Sequenced by immunoSEQ multiplex PCR; TCRdb stores in-frame clones only, minus some. The sample records roughly 65,000 clones, 85% to 95% being singletons. V lost 2 bases, J lost 5 bases, and 1 base stayed unmatched. The CDR3 sequence is 13 residues long. This receptor was identified in a man in his 70s with active COVID-19. Sequenced: peripheral blood. The chain uses TRBV12-3 or TRBV12-4 and TRBJ2-5; 8 nucleotides align to TRBD2. CDR3 DNA: TGTGCCAGCAGTTTATTAGCGGGGGAGACCCAGTACTTC. Its protein is CASSLLAGETQYF.